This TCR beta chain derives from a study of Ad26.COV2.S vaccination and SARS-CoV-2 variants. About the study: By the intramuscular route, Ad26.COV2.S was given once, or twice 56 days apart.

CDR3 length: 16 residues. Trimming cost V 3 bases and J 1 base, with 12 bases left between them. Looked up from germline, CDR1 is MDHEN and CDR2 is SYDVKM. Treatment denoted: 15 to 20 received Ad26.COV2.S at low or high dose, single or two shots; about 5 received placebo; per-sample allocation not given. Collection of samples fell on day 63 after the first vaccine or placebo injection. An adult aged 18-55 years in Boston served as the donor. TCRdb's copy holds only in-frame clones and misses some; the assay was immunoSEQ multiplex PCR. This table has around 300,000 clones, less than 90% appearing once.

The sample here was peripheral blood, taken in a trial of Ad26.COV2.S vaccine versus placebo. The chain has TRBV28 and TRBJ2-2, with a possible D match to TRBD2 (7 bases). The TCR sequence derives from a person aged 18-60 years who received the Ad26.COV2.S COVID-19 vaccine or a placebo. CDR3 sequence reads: CASSFLRGRNTGELFF. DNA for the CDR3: TGTGCCAGCAGTTTTTTGCGGGGGCGGAACACCGGGGAGCTGTTTTTT.